The source of this T cell receptor beta chain is a study of identical twins. Points from the study as a whole: A partial confounding effect on zero-insertion analyses could come from invariant MAIT and iNKT cells.

Template switching (which added a universal primer site) was used, and cDNA carried unique molecular identifiers. Each CDR3 protein gets one entry after TCRdb re-called the 5' RACE reads with MiXCR. This sample has 1.5 million to 2 million distinct CDR3 sequences, with 32% found just once. This clonotype was recorded once. The antigen is undetermined. All donors were healthy, and all were Caucasian. Per germline, CDR1 KGHSH and CDR2 LQKENI. The CDR3 is 14 amino acids. Deletions cut 0 bases from V and 4 bases from J, with 9 bases between. Sequenced material: cord blood. The source is a newborn girl in good health. This rearrangement joins TRBV18 to TRBJ2-5; D may be TRBD1 or TRBD2 (5 bases each). CDR3 nucleotides: TGTGCCAGCTCACCACCGAATGGGGGAGAGACCCAGTACTTC. Protein product: CASSPPNGGETQYF.